This TCR beta chain originates from a study of CD4 T cell repertoires in COVID-19. Germline trimming cut 6 bases from V and 5 bases from J; bases unmatched to any gene: 2. The CDR3 length is 12 residues. Germline CDR1 and CDR2: MNHNS and SASEGT. Sequencing was done directly on freshly isolated, uncultured memory T cells. The repertoire was sequenced with immunoSEQ multiplex PCR; TCRdb's copy has only in-frame clones and lacks some. The table lists 20,000 to 30,000 clones, about 93% of them singletons. This receptor was obtained from a human donor who had COVID-19. The rearrangement joins TRBV6-1 to TRBJ2-7; 9 nucleotides align to TRBD1. The source material was circulating follicular helper CD4+ T cells (cTfh) from blood, sampled before the COVID-19 pandemic. The CDR3 is CASRGQGDEQYF. CDR3 nucleotides: TGTGCCAGCAGGGGACAGGGAGACGAGCAGTACTTC.